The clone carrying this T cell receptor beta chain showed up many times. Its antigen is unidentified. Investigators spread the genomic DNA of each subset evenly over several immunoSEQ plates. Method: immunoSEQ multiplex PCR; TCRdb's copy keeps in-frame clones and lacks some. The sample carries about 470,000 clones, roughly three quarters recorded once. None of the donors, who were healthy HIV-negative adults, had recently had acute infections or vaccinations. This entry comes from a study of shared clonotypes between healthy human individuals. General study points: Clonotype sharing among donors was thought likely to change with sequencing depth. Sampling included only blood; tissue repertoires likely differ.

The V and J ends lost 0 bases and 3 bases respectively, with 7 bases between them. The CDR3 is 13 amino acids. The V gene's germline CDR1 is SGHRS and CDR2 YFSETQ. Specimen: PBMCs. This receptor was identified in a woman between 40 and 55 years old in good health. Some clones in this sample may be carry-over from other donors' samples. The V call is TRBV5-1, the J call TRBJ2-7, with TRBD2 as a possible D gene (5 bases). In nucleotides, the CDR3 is TGCGCCAGCAGCTTGGAACGGGGCTACGAGCAGTACTTC. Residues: CASSLERGYEQYF.